This T cell receptor beta chain comes out of a study of PD-1 blockade in classical Hodgkin lymphoma. At the level of the study: Patients were treated with nivolumab at 3 mg/kg, and this was given intravenously every 2 weeks. Whole-study findings and limits: Only CD4+ TCR diversity, not CD8+, had risen significantly by C4D1. Relapsed/refractory patients reportedly had lower baseline diversity than newly diagnosed patients.

After autologous stem cell transplantation all patients relapsed, and prior brentuximab vedotin exposure differed between cohorts. Relapsed/refractory classical Hodgkin lymphoma patients had complete, partial or progressive responses. The CDR3 is made up of 13 amino acids. V was trimmed by 0 bases and J by 5 bases, leaving 7 bases between them. The germline V gene encodes CDR1 SGHVS and CDR2 FQNEAQ. Repertoires were generated with immunoSEQ multiplex PCR, while TCRdb's copy carries only in-frame clones and drops some. The sample lists around 43,000 clones, roughly 78% occurring once. As regards this clone: As yet, its antigen is unknown.

The clonotype comes from a human donor with classical Hodgkin lymphoma. The chain recombines TRBV7-8 with TRBJ2-5, with TRBD2 as a possible D gene (5 bases). The starting material was peripheral blood mononuclear cells (PBMCs), obtained at baseline. For the CDR3, the DNA is TGTGCCAGCAGCTTAGCCGGGATGGAGACCCAGTACTTC. This codes for CASSLAGMETQYF.